The 21 T cell receptor beta chains below all came from one sample that was sequenced in a study of cytomegalovirus exposure and HLA in healthy donors. It was with 60 Vbeta and 13 Jbeta primers that the PCR ran. The table came from immunoSEQ multiplex PCR; TCRdb's copy has only in-frame clones and leaves some out. The sample includes fewer than 80,000 clones, more than 70% of them seen just once. The sample was PBMCs. The receptors come from a man aged 45 to 65 in good health and CMV-seropositive.

The rearrangement joins TRBV7-9 to TRBJ2-7, with a tentative D call TRBD2 (6 bases). The V gene's germline CDR1 is SEHNR and CDR2 FQNEAQ (reference sequence). Trimming left V 5 bases short and J 1 base short, with 15 bases between. This CDR3 has 15 residues. This chain's CDR3 is CASSPPGVASYEQYF. The CDR3 coding sequence is TGTGCCAGCAGCCCACCGGGGGTGGCGTCCTACGAGCAGTACTTC.

The chain carries TRBV4-1 and TRBJ1-2, with D perhaps matching TRBD1 (6 bases). Trimming stripped 2 bases from V and 2 bases from J, with 6 bases between. CDR1 and CDR2 from the germline V gene are MGHRA and YSYEKL. This CDR3 has 13 amino acids. The CDR3 loop is CASSQTGNYGYTF. The DNA of the CDR3 is TGCGCCAGCAGCCAAACAGGGAACTATGGCTACACCTTC.

V is TRBV13 and J is TRBJ2-2; D gene ambiguous. The CDR3 runs to 13 residues. V lost 5 bases and J lost 5, with 9 bases in between. In germline, CDR1 is PRHDT, CDR2 FYEKMQ (reference sequence). CDR3 region: CASSRDITGELFF. The CDR3 bases are TGTGCCAGCAGCCGAGACATTACCGGGGAGCTGTTTTTT. The full variable domain, rest sourced from reference TRBV13 and TRBJ2-2, is AAGVIQSPRHLIKEKRETATLKCYPIPRHDTVYWYQQGPGQDPQFLISFYEKMQSDKGSIPDRFSAQQFSDYHSELNMSSLELGDSALYFCASSRDITGELFFGEGSRLTVL.

The V and J genes are TRBV6-5 and TRBJ1-1, with 7 bases matching TRBD1. This CDR3 has 16 residues. V was pared by 2 bases and J by 1 base, with 7 bases of the junction left unmatched. The germline V gene encodes CDR1 MNHEY and CDR2 SVGAGI. The CDR3 coding sequence is TGTGCCAGCAGTTACCAAAGACAGGGCGGGAACACTGAAGCTTTCTTT. Its protein product is CASSYQRQGGNTEAFF.

V gene TRBV9 combines with J gene TRBJ2-4; unclear D gene. The CDR3 runs to 13 residues. V gave up 3 bases and J gave up 0 bases, with 4 bases separating them. Germline CDR1 reads SGDLS; CDR2 reads YYNGEE. Written as DNA, the CDR3 is TGTGCCAGCAGCGCGGGAGCCAAAAACATTCAGTACTTC. Amino acids: CASSAGAKNIQYF.

This chain links TRBV7-2 with TRBJ1-2; the D gene is possibly TRBD1 (6 bases). V lost 5 bases and J 2 bases, leaving 15 bases between the germline ends. The CDR3 contains 15 residues. Germline assignment: CDR1 SGHTA and CDR2 FQGNSA. Here the CDR3 reads CASSQGRGGNYGYTF. DNA for the CDR3: TGTGCCAGCAGCCAAGGGAGGGGGGGGAACTATGGCTACACCTTC.

V gene TRBV9 combines with J gene TRBJ2-7; 7 positions agree with TRBD2. CDR3 length equals 15 residues. CDR1 and CDR2 from the germline V gene are SGDLS and YYNGEE. V was pared by 3 bases and J by 4 bases, with 10 bases of the junction left unmatched. This CDR3 is CASSAERGPLYEQYF. CDR3 nucleotides: TGTGCCAGCAGCGCCGAGCGGGGTCCTCTATACGAGCAGTACTTC.

The rearrangement links TRBV13 to TRBJ2-4, with 9 bases identical to TRBD1. After removal of 2 bases from V and 10 bases from J, the junction contained 24 bases not matched to a gene. The germline CDR1 and CDR2 sequences are PRHDT and FYEKMQ (reference sequence). CDR3 size: 20 residues. The CDR3 reads CASSLSSWTSTGGRERIQYF. CDR3 sequence (DNA): TGTGCCAGCAGCTTATCTTCGTGGACTTCGACAGGGGGAAGAGAGCGGATTCAGTACTTC.

Worth noting for this clone: At the DNA level, this CDR3 is encoded by other sequences in the same sample as well. This sequence joins TRBV6-5 and TRBJ2-1, with 7 bases matching TRBD2. J gave up 13 bases and V 0 bases, and 9 bases lay outside the gene matches. Germline lookup yields CDR1 MNHEY and CDR2 SVGAGI. The CDR3 consists of 14 residues. CDR3 coding DNA: TGTGCCAGCAGTTACTCGAGGGGCGGGAGAGTACAGTTCTTC. Protein sequence: CASSYSRGGRVQFF.

The rearrangement links TRBV29-1 to TRBJ1-5; the D gene is possibly TRBD1 (5 bases). V lost 7 bases and J 4 bases, leaving 11 bases between the germline ends. CDR3 length: 12 residues. Germline V gene lookup returns CDR1 SQVTM and CDR2 ANQGSEA. CDR3 sequence (DNA): TGCAGCGCCAGCGGGGGAAATCAGCCCCAGCATTTT. Its protein product is CSASGGNQPQHF. Together with reference TRBV29-1 and TRBJ1-5, the CDR3 gives the full variable domain: SAVISQKPSRDICQRGTSLTIQCQVDSQVTMMFWYRQQPGQSLTLIATANQGSEATYESGFVIDKFPISRPNLTFSTLTVSNMSPEDSSIYLCSASGGNQPQHFGDGTRLSIL.

V is TRBV27 and J is TRBJ1-2; D remains ambiguous. The V gene's germline CDR1 is MNHEY and CDR2 SMNVEV (reference sequence). V was shortened by 5 bases and J by 7 bases, with 14 bases between the two germline ends. This CDR3 is 13 amino acids long. The CDR3 DNA reads as TGTGCCAGCAGTCTCGGGTCGCGTTCTGGCTACACCTTC. It yields the protein CASSLGSRSGYTF.

The chain carries TRBV5-4 and TRBJ1-3; D gene uncertain. Germline CDR1 is SGHNT and CDR2 is YYREEE (reference sequence). The V gene lost 0 bases and the J gene lost 4 bases, with 5 bases spanning the gap. This CDR3 comprises 13 residues. CDR3 protein: CASSLAGGNTIYF. In DNA, the CDR3 is TGTGCCAGCAGCTTGGCGGGGGGAAACACCATATATTTT.

This chain joins TRBV15 and TRBJ2-1; the D is unclear. CDR3 length: 14 residues. V was clipped by 1 base and J by 4 bases, with 8 bases between them. Germline lookup yields CDR1 LNHNV and CDR2 YYDKDF (reference sequence). The DNA for the CDR3 is TGTGCCACCAGCAGAGGACTCCAATACAATGAGCAGTTCTTC. This codes for CATSRGLQYNEQFF.

In DNA, the CDR3 is TGCGCCAGCAGCTTCGGGACAGTCCAAGAGACCCAGTACTTC. Its protein product is CASSFGTVQETQYF. The chain joins TRBV5-1 to TRBJ2-5; 7 nucleotides line up with TRBD1. This CDR3 spans 14 amino acids. Germline V CDR1 and CDR2: SGHRS, YFSETQ. V shed 2 bases and J 1 base; nucleotides not matched to a gene: 2. Using reference TRBV5-1 and TRBJ2-5 for the parts outside the CDR3, the full variable domain is KAGVTQTPRYLIKTRGQQVTLSCSPISGHRSVSWYQQTPGQGLQFLFEYFSETQRNKGNFPGRFSGRQFSNSRSEMNVSTLELGDSALYLCASSFGTVQETQYFGPGTRLLVL.

This sequence joins TRBV7-9 and TRBJ2-7; a weak D match, TRBD1 (5 bases). Germline-derived CDR1 and CDR2 are SEHNR and FQNEAQ (reference sequence). The CDR3 runs to 15 residues. V was trimmed by 2 bases and J by 3 bases, leaving 14 bases between them. Here the CDR3 DNA reads TGTGCCAGCAGCTTAAAGTCGGGCAGGGACTACGAGCAGTACTTC. Its translation is CASSLKSGRDYEQYF.

This clone occurred a few times. This chain uses TRBV4-1 with TRBJ1-6; D uncertain. CDR1 MGHRA and CDR2 YSYEKL come from the germline V gene. V lost 3 bases and J lost 9, with 6 bases in between. The CDR3 has 12 amino acids. The CDR3 region is CASSQAISPLHF. The DNA for the CDR3 is TGCGCCAGCAGCCAGGCAATTTCACCCCTCCACTTT.

V gene TRBV27 combines with J gene TRBJ1-1; D not certain. The V gene's germline CDR1 is MNHEY and CDR2 SMNVEV (reference sequence). V was clipped by 8 bases and J by 3 bases, with 22 bases between them. The length of the CDR3 is 16 residues. CDR3 nucleotides: TGTGCCAGCTGGTCGTTGGCAGCGGAGTCCTACACTGAAGCTTTCTTT. Protein sequence: CASWSLAAESYTEAFF.

This clone has more than one count but fewer than ten. The J gene is TRBJ1-4, the V gene TRBV19; D remains unclear. Germline values: CDR1 LNHDA, CDR2 SQIVND (reference sequence). Trimming shortened V by 3 bases and J by 5 bases, and 10 bases separated the two germline ends. This CDR3 spans 14 amino acids. The CDR3 region has the DNA TGTGCCAGTAGTATCAGCGGTCGGAATGAAAAACTGTTTTTT. Amino acid sequence: CASSISGRNEKLFF.

The chain links TRBV7-9 to TRBJ2-7; a weak D match, TRBD2 (7 bases). Trimming shortened V by 5 bases and J by 3 bases, and 20 bases separated the two germline ends. This CDR3 has 16 amino acids. Looked up from germline, CDR1 is SEHNR and CDR2 is FQNEAQ (reference sequence). CDR3 residues: CASSLWGGRTYYEQYF. CDR3 bases: TGTGCCAGCAGCCTCTGGGGGGGGCGGACATACTACGAGCAGTACTTC.

This chain joins TRBV10-3 and TRBJ2-7; 8 nucleotides agree with TRBD1. Germline CDR1 ENHRY, CDR2 SYGVKD. The CDR3 is made up of 17 amino acids. The junction had 16 bases not matched to a gene; V was cut back by 4 bases and J by 5 bases. The CDR3: CAISGDDRGRLTDEQYF. The CDR3 nucleotides read TGTGCCATCAGTGGTGACGACAGGGGCCGTCTTACCGACGAGCAGTACTTC.

The chain uses TRBV27 and TRBJ2-5; a weak D match, TRBD2 (5 bases). V was shortened by 3 bases and J by 1 base, with 12 bases between the two germline ends. Germline loops: CDR1 MNHEY, CDR2 SMNVEV (reference sequence). The CDR3 spans 15 residues. CDR3 in amino acids: CASSLGGGPQETQYF. As DNA, the CDR3 is TGTGCCAGCAGTTTGGGTGGCGGGCCCCAAGAGACCCAGTACTTC.